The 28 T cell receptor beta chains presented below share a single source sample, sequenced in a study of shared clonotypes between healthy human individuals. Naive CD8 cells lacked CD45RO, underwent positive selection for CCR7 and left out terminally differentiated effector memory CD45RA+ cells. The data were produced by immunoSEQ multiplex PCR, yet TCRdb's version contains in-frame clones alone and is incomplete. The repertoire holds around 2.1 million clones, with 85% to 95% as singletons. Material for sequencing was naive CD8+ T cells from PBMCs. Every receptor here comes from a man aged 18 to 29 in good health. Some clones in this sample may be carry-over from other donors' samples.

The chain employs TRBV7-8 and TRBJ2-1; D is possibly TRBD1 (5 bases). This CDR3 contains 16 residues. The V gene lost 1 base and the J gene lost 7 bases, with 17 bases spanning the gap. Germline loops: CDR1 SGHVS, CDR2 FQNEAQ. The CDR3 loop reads CASSLGGRELRNEQFF. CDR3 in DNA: TGTGCCAGCAGCTTAGGGGGCCGAGAGCTGCGAAATGAGCAGTTCTTC.

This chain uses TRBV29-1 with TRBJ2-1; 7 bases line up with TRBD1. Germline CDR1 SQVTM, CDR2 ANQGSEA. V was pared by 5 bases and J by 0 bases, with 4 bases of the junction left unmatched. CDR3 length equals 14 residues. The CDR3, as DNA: TGCAGCGTTCTAGACAGGGACTCCTACAATGAGCAGTTCTTC. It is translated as CSVLDRDSYNEQFF.

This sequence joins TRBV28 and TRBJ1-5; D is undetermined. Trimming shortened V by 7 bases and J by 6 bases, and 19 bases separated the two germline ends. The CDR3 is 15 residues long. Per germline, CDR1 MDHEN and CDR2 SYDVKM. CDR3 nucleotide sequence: TGTGCCAGCACCCTTATGGCTTCCTTGGTTCAGCCCCAGCATTTT. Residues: CASTLMASLVQPQHF.

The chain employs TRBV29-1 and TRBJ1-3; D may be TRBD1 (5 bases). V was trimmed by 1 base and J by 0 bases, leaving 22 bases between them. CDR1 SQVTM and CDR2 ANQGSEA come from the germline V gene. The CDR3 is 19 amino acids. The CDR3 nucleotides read TGCAGCGTTGAAGGAGGGGTCCCTTCTGCTACATTCTCTGGAAACACCATATATTTT. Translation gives CSVEGGVPSATFSGNTIYF.

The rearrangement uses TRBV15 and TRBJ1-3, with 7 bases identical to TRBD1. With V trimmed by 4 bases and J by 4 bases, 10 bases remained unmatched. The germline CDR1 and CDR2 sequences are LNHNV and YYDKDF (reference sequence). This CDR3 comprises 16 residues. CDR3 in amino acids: CATSTDRESLGNTIYF. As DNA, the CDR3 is TGTGCCACCAGCACCGACAGGGAATCTTTGGGAAACACCATATATTTT.

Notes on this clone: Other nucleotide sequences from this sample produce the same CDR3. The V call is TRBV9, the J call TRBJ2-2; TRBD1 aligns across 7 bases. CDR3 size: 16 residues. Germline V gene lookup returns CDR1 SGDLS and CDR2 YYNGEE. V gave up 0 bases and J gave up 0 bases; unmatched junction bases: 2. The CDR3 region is CASSVATGTNTGELFF. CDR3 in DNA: TGTGCCAGCAGCGTAGCGACAGGGACGAACACCGGGGAGCTGTTTTTT.

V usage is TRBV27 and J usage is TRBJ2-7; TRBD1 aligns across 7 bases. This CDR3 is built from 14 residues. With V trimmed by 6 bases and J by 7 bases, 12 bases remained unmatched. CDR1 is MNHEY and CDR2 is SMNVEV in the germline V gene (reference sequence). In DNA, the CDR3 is TGTGCCAGCAGAAACACAGGGGACCCCTTGGAGCAGTACTTC. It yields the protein CASRNTGDPLEQYF.

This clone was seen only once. The CDR3 loop is CASVRTHGDGYTF. In DNA, the CDR3 is TGTGCCAGCGTAAGGACCCACGGAGACGGTTACACCTTC. V and J are TRBV11-2 and TRBJ1-2; unclear D gene. The CDR3 length is 13 residues. Trimming removed 8 bases at V and 11 bases at J, with 21 bases between. Germline loops: CDR1 SGHAT, CDR2 FQNNGV.

The CDR3: CASSLLNYEQYF. The CDR3 DNA reads as TGTGCCAGCAGCCTGTTAAACTACGAGCAGTACTTC. The chain has TRBV13 and TRBJ2-7; D gene ambiguous. The V and J ends lost 5 bases and 3 bases respectively, with 8 bases between them. CDR1 and CDR2 from the germline V gene are PRHDT and FYEKMQ (reference sequence). The length of the CDR3 is 12 residues.

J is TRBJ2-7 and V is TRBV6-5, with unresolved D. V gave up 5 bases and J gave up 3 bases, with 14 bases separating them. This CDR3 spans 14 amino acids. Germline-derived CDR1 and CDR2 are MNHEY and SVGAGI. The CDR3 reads CASSPMSTFYEQYF. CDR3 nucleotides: TGTGCCAGCAGTCCGATGAGTACTTTCTACGAGCAGTACTTC.

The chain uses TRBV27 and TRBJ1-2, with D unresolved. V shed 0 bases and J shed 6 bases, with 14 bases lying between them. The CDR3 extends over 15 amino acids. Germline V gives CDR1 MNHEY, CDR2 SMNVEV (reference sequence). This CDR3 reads CASSLSPAGPNGYTF. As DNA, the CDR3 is TGTGCCAGCAGTTTATCGCCGGCAGGTCCGAATGGCTACACCTTC.

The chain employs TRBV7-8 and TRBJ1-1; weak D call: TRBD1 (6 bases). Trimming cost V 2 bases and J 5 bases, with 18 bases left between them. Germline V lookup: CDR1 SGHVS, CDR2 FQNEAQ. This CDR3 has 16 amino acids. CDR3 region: CASSLSVQGLGTEAFF. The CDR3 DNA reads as TGTGCCAGCAGCTTAAGTGTCCAGGGGTTGGGGACTGAAGCTTTCTTT.

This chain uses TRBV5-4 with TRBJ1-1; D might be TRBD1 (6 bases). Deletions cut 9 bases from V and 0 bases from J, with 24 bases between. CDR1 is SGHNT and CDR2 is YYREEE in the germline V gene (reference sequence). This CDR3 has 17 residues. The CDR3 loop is CATWGGTPSFMNTEAFF. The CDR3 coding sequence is TGTGCCACCTGGGGGGGGACACCTAGTTTTATGAACACTGAAGCTTTCTTT.

The CDR3 spells CASSLREDGYEQYF. CDR3 nucleotide sequence: TGTGCCAGCAGTTTACGGGAGGACGGGTACGAGCAGTACTTC. The V and J genes are TRBV28 and TRBJ2-7, with 7 bases fitting TRBD2. Germline V CDR1 and CDR2: MDHEN, SYDVKM. CDR3 length equals 14 residues. V gave up 2 bases and J gave up 4 bases; unmatched junction bases: 5.

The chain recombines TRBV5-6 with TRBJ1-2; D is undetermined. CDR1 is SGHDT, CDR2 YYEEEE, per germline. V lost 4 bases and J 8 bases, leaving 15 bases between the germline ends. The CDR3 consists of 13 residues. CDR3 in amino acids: CASSVPDLRGYTF. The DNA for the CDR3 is TGTGCCAGCAGCGTTCCGGATCTGAGGGGCTACACCTTC.

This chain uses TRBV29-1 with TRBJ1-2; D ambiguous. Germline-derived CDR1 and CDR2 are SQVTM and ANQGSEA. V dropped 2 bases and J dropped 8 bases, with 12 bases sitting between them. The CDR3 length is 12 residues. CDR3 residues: CSVEFGKWGYTF. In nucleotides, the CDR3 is TGCAGCGTTGAATTTGGAAAGTGGGGCTACACCTTC.

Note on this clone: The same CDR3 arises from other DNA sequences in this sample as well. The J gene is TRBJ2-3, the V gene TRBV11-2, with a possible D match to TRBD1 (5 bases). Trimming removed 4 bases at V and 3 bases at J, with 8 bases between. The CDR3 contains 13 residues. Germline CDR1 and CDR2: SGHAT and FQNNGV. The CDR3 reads CASSSRTTDTQYF. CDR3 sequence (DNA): TGTGCCAGCAGCTCCCGGACAACAGATACGCAGTATTTT. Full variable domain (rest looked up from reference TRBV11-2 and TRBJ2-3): EAGVAQSPRYKIIEKRQSVAFWCNPISGHATLYWYQQILGQGPKLLIQFQNNGVVDDSQLPKDRFSAERLKGVDSTLKIQPAKLEDSAVYLCASSSRTTDTQYFGPGTRLTVL.

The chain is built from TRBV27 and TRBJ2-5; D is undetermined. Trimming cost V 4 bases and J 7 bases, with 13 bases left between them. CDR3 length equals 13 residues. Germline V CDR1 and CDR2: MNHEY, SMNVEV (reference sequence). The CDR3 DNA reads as TGTGCCAGCAGTTCAGGACCTTTGGGGACCCAGTACTTC. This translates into CASSSGPLGTQYF.

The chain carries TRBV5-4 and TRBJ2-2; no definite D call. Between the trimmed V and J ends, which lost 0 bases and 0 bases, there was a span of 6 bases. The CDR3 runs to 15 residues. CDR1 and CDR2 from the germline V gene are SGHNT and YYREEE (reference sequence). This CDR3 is CASSLGPTNTGELFF. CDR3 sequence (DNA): TGTGCCAGCAGCTTGGGACCGACGAACACCGGGGAGCTGTTTTTT.

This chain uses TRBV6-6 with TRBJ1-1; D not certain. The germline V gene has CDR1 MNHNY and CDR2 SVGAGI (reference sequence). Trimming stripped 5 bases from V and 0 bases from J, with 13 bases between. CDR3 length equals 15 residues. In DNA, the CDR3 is TGTGCCAGCAGTCCCCTCACCCAGGTGAACACTGAAGCTTTCTTT. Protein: CASSPLTQVNTEAFF.

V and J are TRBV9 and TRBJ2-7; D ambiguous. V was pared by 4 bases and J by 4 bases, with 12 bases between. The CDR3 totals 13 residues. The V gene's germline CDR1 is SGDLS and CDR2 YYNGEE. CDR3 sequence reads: CASSFDQEYEQYF. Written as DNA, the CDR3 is TGTGCCAGCAGCTTCGACCAGGAATACGAGCAGTACTTC.

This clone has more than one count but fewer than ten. This chain's CDR3 is CAISEQGAWTEAFF. CDR3 nucleotide sequence: TGTGCCATCAGTGAGCAGGGGGCATGGACTGAAGCTTTCTTT. J is TRBJ1-1 and V is TRBV10-3, with TRBD1 identical over 8 bases. J lost 5 bases, V lost 2 bases, and 4 bases had no gene match. In germline, CDR1 is ENHRY, CDR2 SYGVKD. This CDR3 is built from 14 residues.

The CDR3 reads CASSKATSERNEQFF. The CDR3 DNA sequence: TGTGCCAGTAGTAAGGCGACTAGCGAACGTAATGAGCAGTTCTTC. The chain employs TRBV19 and TRBJ2-1; 8 bases are a match to TRBD2. Germline V gene lookup returns CDR1 LNHDA and CDR2 SQIVND (reference sequence). The CDR3 runs to 15 residues. V shed 4 bases and J 7 bases; nucleotides not matched to a gene: 9.

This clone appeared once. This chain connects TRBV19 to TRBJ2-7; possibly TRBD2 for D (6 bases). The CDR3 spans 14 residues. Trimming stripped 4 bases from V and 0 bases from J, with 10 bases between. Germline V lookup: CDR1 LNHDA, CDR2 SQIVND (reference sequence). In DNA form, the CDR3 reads TGTGCCAGTAGTAAGGGACTTAGCTCCTACGAGCAGTACTTC. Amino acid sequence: CASSKGLSSYEQYF.

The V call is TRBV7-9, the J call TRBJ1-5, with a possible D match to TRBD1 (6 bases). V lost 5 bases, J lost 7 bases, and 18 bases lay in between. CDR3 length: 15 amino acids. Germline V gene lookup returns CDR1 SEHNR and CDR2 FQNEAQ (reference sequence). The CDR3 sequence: CASSPLTGSSQPQHF. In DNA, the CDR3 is TGTGCCAGCAGCCCCCTCACAGGGTCATCCCAGCCCCAGCATTTT.

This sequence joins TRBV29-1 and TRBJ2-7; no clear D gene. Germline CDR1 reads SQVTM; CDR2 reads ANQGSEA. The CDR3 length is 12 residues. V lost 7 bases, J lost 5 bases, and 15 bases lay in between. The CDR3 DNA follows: TGCAGCGGGCTTAACTACCCTCACGAGCAGTACTTC. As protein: CSGLNYPHEQYF.

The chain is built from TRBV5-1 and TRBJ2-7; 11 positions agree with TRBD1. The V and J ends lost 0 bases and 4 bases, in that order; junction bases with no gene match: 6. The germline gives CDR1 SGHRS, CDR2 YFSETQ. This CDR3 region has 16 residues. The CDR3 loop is CASSLDPGQGAYEQYF. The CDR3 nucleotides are TGCGCCAGCAGCTTGGACCCCGGACAGGGGGCGTACGAGCAGTACTTC.

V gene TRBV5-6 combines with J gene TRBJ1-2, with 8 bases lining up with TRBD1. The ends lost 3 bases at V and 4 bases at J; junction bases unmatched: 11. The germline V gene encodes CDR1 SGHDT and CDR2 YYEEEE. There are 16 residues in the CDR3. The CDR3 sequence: CASSSATGGNVYGYTF. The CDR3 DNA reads TGTGCCAGCAGCTCAGCAACAGGGGGGAATGTCTATGGCTACACCTTC.